This T cell receptor (beta chain) was captured in a study of regulatory T cells in long-lasting Graves disease (dated by TCRdb to the early 2020s). As for the study more broadly: To count as having persistent Graves' disease, a patient had to have received antithyroid drug treatment for over 5 years with TSH receptor autoantibodies remaining persistently positive. Patients with persistent Graves' disease were compared with patients with newly diagnosed Graves' disease using TCR sequencing and RNA sequencing of peripheral blood. The study was conducted in China and was registered as a clinical trial. TCR sequencing covered approximately 13 persistent and roughly 20 newly diagnosed Graves' disease patients, 33 samples in total. Antithyroid drugs had been taken for approximately 10 years on average by persistent Graves' disease patients in the clinical cohort.

Library preparation employed multiplex PCR. Sequencing was performed on an Illumina HiSeq 4000. To build TCR beta libraries, CDR3 regions were amplified by Arm-PCR using iRepertoire HTBI primers. Before sequencing, the PCR products underwent gel purification. The study's own analysis went as follows. A total of 62 TRBV and 14 TRBJ segments were identified across samples and were used for gene usage analysis of CDR3 amino acid clonotypes. Filtered high-quality paired reads were merged into contigs using COPE and FqMerger. BLAST was used to align contigs to IMGT TRBV, TRBD and TRBJ reference genes, with CDR3 defined following IMGT. Any clonotype with a frequency above 0.1% was classified as a highly expanded clone. Repertoire diversity was measured by Shannon entropy, and V-J evenness by the Gini coefficient. A clonotype found in more than one individual was treated as public. The public sequencing data were trimmed at Q25 with fastp and processed into clonotypes with MiXCR by TCRdb, which kept only in-frame beta chains. Rows are combined by CDR3 protein, so each entry shows the most common genes and DNA. The V and J calls follow TCRdb's processing rather than the paper's. The sample records about 660,000 distinct CDR3 sequences, 25% to 30% of which are singletons. The top ten hold under 55% of the sample.

Including the terminal cysteine and phenylalanine, the CDR3 comprises 12 residues. Just the 36-base CDR3 DNA is kept, in frame starting at base 1. CDR1 and CDR2 are drawn from the germline V gene (reference sequence): DFQATT, SNEGSKA. V is pared back by 5 bases and J by 3 bases, with 10 bases lying between the germline termini. This clonotype showed up just a few times. The clone's antigen remains unknown. No quality values exist for individual bases; no much larger clone is one base distant. General study outcomes and caveats: Persistent patients shared more public clonotypes among themselves (over 2,500) than newly diagnosed patients did (about 900). The study examined only peripheral blood because the primary lesion, thyroid tissue, could not be accessed. TRBV28, TRBJ1-2 and TRBJ2-5 were preferentially used in persistent disease, while TRBV20-1 and TRBJ2-1 were favored in newly diagnosed disease. Persistent Graves' disease patients showed lower TCR Shannon entropy and fewer highly expanded clones than newly diagnosed patients, suggesting clonal expansion. The authors acknowledged the small sample size as a limitation that may reduce accuracy. Sequencing and analysis were restricted to the TCR beta chain.

In light of the paper, this sample's time point label describes: persistent/refractory GD, antithyroid drugs over 5 years with positive TRAb. RNA was extracted from PBMCs in TRIzol for both TCR sequencing and RNA sequencing. Graves' disease was diagnosed according to American Thyroid Association guidelines. Patients for the study were recruited at an endocrinology department in Xi'an, China. Each patient gave around 9.2 milliliters of peripheral blood, collected in an EDTA anticoagulant tube. Ficoll Paque Plus density gradient separation was used to isolate PBMCs, and no additional T cell sorting was done. An Agilent 2100 Bioanalyzer and agarose gel were used to check RNA quality, while a NanoDrop 2000 measured RNA concentration.

The V and J genes are TRBV20-1 and TRBJ1-1; the D gene assignment is ambiguous. This TCR derives from a female donor with Graves disease. Here the sequenced sample was peripheral blood mononuclear cells (PBMCs), taken when the disease was refractory, from a patient treated with antithyroid drugs. The DNA is TGCAGTGCTTGCATGGAGGACACTGAAGCTTTCTTT. Translated, this is CSACMEDTEAFF.